The next 5 T cell receptor beta chains were all read from a single sample in a study of T cells after yellow fever vaccination. TCRdb reprocessed the 5' RACE reads with MiXCR, giving one entry per CDR3 protein. The sample has 150,000 to 200,000 distinct CDR3 sequences; roughly 11% are singletons. The sequences come from CD8+ T cells sorted from PBMCs, collected 15 days after the yellow fever booster vaccination. The receptors stem from a young man who received the YFV17D yellow fever vaccine.

This clonotype turned up a few times. CDR3 sequence reads: CASSKGGLYYEQYF. For the CDR3, the DNA is TGTGCCAGCAGCAAGGGGGGTCTGTATTACGAGCAGTACTTC. The V and J genes are TRBV7-2 and TRBJ2-7; D may correspond to TRBD1 or TRBD2 (6 bases each). The germline gives CDR1 SGHTA, CDR2 FQGNSA. This CDR3 has 14 residues. V lost 5 bases to trimming and J lost 4 bases, with 15 bases between them.

There are a few counts of this clonotype. The chain has TRBV6-2 or TRBV6-3 and TRBJ2-3; TRBD2 matches 7 bases. CDR3 length: 15 residues. Germline assignment: CDR1 MNHEY and CDR2 SVGEGT. The ends lost 1 base at V and 0 bases at J; junction bases unmatched: 1. This chain's CDR3 is CASSYWGGSTDTQYF. CDR3 sequence (DNA): TGTGCCAGCAGTTACTGGGGGGGGAGCACAGATACGCAGTATTTT.

The V and J genes are TRBV20-1 and TRBJ2-7; D perhaps matches TRBD1 (6 bases). CDR1 and CDR2 (germline): DFQATT, SNEGSKA (reference sequence). The V and J ends lost 3 bases and 2 bases respectively, with 11 bases between them. The CDR3 loop spans 13 amino acids. CDR3: CSASADSTYEQYF. CDR3 nucleotide sequence: TGCAGTGCTAGTGCGGACAGCACCTACGAGCAGTACTTC.

This clonotype was observed a few times. V is TRBV28 and J is TRBJ2-2, with D possibly matching TRBD1 (6 bases). There are 15 residues in the CDR3. Germline values: CDR1 MDHEN, CDR2 SYDVKM. The V gene lost 1 base and the J gene lost 2 bases, with 8 bases spanning the gap. CDR3 residues: CASSLLGANTGELFF. The DNA of the CDR3 is TGTGCCAGCAGTTTATTGGGGGCCAACACCGGGGAGCTGTTTTTT.

This clonotype turned up a few times. The V gene is TRBV27, the J gene TRBJ1-2, with D uncertain. Germline CDR1 and CDR2: MNHEY and SMNVEV (reference sequence). The CDR3 covers 14 residues. Trimming took 4 bases from V and 3 from J, leaving 12 bases between them. CDR3 loop: CASSSRRGYYGYTF. CDR3 sequence (DNA): TGTGCCAGCAGTTCCAGGCGGGGTTACTATGGCTACACCTTC.